These 27 T cell receptor beta chains were sequenced from one sample in a study of blood T cell repertoires in COVID-19. Here immunoSEQ multiplex PCR was the method, and the copy in TCRdb shows in-frame clones only, minus some. The table includes around 100,000 clones, approximately 69% detected once. Sequencing was done on a sample of peripheral blood. The receptor set was obtained from a man of 80 years or more with acute or convalescent COVID-19.

The chain uses TRBV4-1 and TRBJ2-2; D unresolved. This CDR3 is 13 amino acids long. Per the germline V gene, CDR1 is MGHRA and CDR2 is YSYEKL. V lost 4 bases to trimming and J lost 7 bases, with 10 bases between them. The CDR3 nucleotides read TGCGCCAGCAGCCCCCTAATTCTCGGGGAGCTGTTTTTT. It is translated as CASSPLILGELFF.

The V call is TRBV2, the J call TRBJ1-4; 8 bases align to TRBD1. The CDR3 sequence is 16 residues long. The germline V gene encodes CDR1 SNHLY and CDR2 FYNNEI. V lost 7 bases, J lost 2 bases, and 9 bases stayed unmatched. CDR3 sequence: CASNLQGVRTNEKLFF. The CDR3 bases are TGTGCCAGCAATTTACAGGGGGTTCGGACTAATGAAAAACTGTTTTTT.

This clone was seen only a few times. This chain connects TRBV9 to TRBJ2-5, with a weak D call TRBD1 (5 bases). This CDR3 is 14 amino acids long. Germline V gene sequence: CDR1 SGDLS, CDR2 YYNGEE. Trimming stripped 0 bases from V and 3 bases from J, with 9 bases between. CDR3 in DNA: TGTGCCAGCAGCGTAGCGGCAGGGAAAGAGACCCAGTACTTC. As protein: CASSVAAGKETQYF.

The V call is TRBV9, the J call TRBJ2-7, with a possible D match to TRBD2 (5 bases). Trimming cost V 0 bases and J 0 bases, with 10 bases left between them. CDR3 length: 15 residues. The germline V gene has CDR1 SGDLS and CDR2 YYNGEE. The CDR3 DNA is TGTGCCAGCAGCGTAGCTCCGGGGAGCTCCTACGAGCAGTACTTC. Translating it yields CASSVAPGSSYEQYF.

This chain's CDR3 is CASRSQGEQPQHF. As DNA, the CDR3 is TGTGCCAGCAGATCACAGGGGGAACAGCCCCAGCATTTT. The chain couples TRBV6-6 to TRBJ1-5; 8 bases fit TRBD1. Per the germline V gene, CDR1 is MNHNY and CDR2 is SVGAGI (reference sequence). The CDR3 is made up of 13 amino acids. V lost 6 bases, J lost 7 bases, and 5 bases stayed unmatched.

The genes are TRBV11-2 and TRBJ2-5, with 14 bases lining up with TRBD2. The V gene end was trimmed by 2 bases and the J gene end by 4 bases; junction bases not matched to a gene: 6. CDR1 is SGHAT and CDR2 is FQNNGV in the germline V gene. This CDR3 comprises 17 residues. In nucleotides, the CDR3 is TGTGCCAGCAGCTTACCGGGACTAGCGGGAGTATCAGAGACCCAGTACTTC. Amino acids: CASSLPGLAGVSETQYF.

This chain links TRBV28 with TRBJ2-5; tentatively, D is TRBD2 (5 bases). Germline V CDR1 and CDR2: MDHEN, SYDVKM. This CDR3 has 16 amino acids. V was pared by 4 bases and J by 4 bases, with 19 bases between. DNA for the CDR3: TGTGCCAGCAGTTCCCGGAGGTCTCCCGCGCGAGAGACCCAGTACTTC. This sequence encodes CASSSRRSPARETQYF.

V gene TRBV25-1 combines with J gene TRBJ2-7, with no clear D. The CDR3 runs to 13 residues. V was cut by 6 bases and J by 1 base, with 10 bases left in between. The germline V gene encodes CDR1 MGHDK and CDR2 SYGVNS. DNA for the CDR3: TGTGCCAGCAGCGAGGAGAATTCCTACGAGCAGTACTTC. Residues: CASSEENSYEQYF.

This clone is termed medium-sized (0.01 to 0.1%). CDR3 DNA sequence: TGTGCCAGCAGTTTACGGGATCGGGAGACCCAGTACTTC. Encoded protein: CASSLRDRETQYF. J is TRBJ2-5 and V is TRBV6-2 or TRBV6-3, with D possibly being TRBD2 (5 bases). V was clipped by 4 bases and J by 5 bases, with 11 bases between them. Germline lookup yields CDR1 MNHEY and CDR2 SVGEGT. The CDR3 length is 13 residues.

The chain couples TRBV9 to TRBJ2-1, with D unclear. Per the germline V gene, CDR1 is SGDLS and CDR2 is YYNGEE. The CDR3 runs to 14 residues. V lost 0 bases and J 4 bases, leaving 8 bases between the germline ends. Written as DNA, the CDR3 is TGTGCCAGCAGCGTAGATAACTTTTACAATGAGCAGTTCTTC. It specifies CASSVDNFYNEQFF.

The chain carries TRBV28 and TRBJ2-5; D perhaps matches TRBD2 (5 bases). CDR3 length equals 16 residues. V lost 3 bases and J 5 bases, leaving 19 bases between the germline ends. Germline V gene sequence: CDR1 MDHEN, CDR2 SYDVKM. CDR3 sequence reads: CASSLSGVAVAETQYF. In nucleotides, the CDR3 is TGTGCCAGCAGTTTGTCTGGGGTGGCGGTAGCGGAGACCCAGTACTTC.

The chain has TRBV28 and TRBJ1-5, with 8 bases aligning to TRBD1. Germline CDR1 reads MDHEN; CDR2 reads SYDVKM. The CDR3 consists of 14 residues. V trimming: 8 bases; J trimming: 7 bases; junction bases outside the gene matches: 10. CDR3 sequence: CASGTGGQKQPQHF. The CDR3 nucleotides read TGTGCCAGCGGTACAGGGGGACAGAAACAGCCCCAGCATTTT.

The chain recombines TRBV10-3 with TRBJ2-3, with 7 bases fitting TRBD1. Germline values: CDR1 ENHRY, CDR2 SYGVKD. V lost 8 bases and J lost 7; bases outside the gene matches: 6. CDR3 length: 12 amino acids. The CDR3 here is CAIGGQQYTQYF. CDR3 in DNA: TGTGCCATCGGGGGACAGCAATATACGCAGTATTTT.

The chain uses TRBV24-1 and TRBJ1-5; perhaps TRBD1 as D (5 bases). The length of the CDR3 is 17 residues. Germline CDR1 and CDR2: KGHDR and SFDVKD. Between the trimmed V and J ends, which lost 10 bases and 0 bases, there was a span of 21 bases. The CDR3 sequence: CATESGDSTHSNQPQHF. Here the CDR3 DNA reads TGTGCCACGGAGTCGGGAGACAGTACTCATAGCAATCAGCCCCAGCATTTT.

This clone was detected a few times. The chain has TRBV5-6 and TRBJ1-1, with a possible D match to TRBD1 (6 bases). Germline-derived CDR1 and CDR2 are SGHDT and YYEEEE. The CDR3 totals 14 residues. The V end was cut by 1 base, the J end by 3 bases, with 10 bases between. The CDR3 protein is CASSLRGAHTEAFF. The CDR3 DNA reads as TGTGCCAGCAGCTTGCGGGGGGCTCACACTGAAGCTTTCTTT.

The chain couples TRBV18 to TRBJ1-2; D not resolved. Trimming shortened V by 4 bases and J by 3 bases, and 9 bases separated the two germline ends. Germline lookup yields CDR1 KGHSH and CDR2 LQKENI. This CDR3 has 13 amino acids. In nucleotides, the CDR3 is TGTGCCAGCTCACAGAACTTGGACTATGGCTACACCTTC. Translation: CASSQNLDYGYTF.

The V gene is TRBV18, the J gene TRBJ2-1, with D unresolved. The CDR3 runs to 17 residues. Germline CDR1 is KGHSH and CDR2 is LQKENI. Trimming removed 1 base from V and 6 bases from J, with 19 bases in between. CDR3 amino acids: CASSPQSAQSIRNEQFF. DNA of the CDR3: TGTGCCAGCTCACCACAATCGGCACAGTCTATCCGCAATGAGCAGTTCTTC.

The chain employs TRBV6-5 and TRBJ2-3; 7 nucleotides align to TRBD2. V shed 2 bases, J shed 9 bases, and the junction held 11 bases outside the gene matches. Germline V gene sequence: CDR1 MNHEY, CDR2 SVGAGI. This CDR3 is built from 15 residues. CDR3 protein: CASSYGASGRWTQYF. In DNA, the CDR3 is TGTGCCAGCAGTTACGGGGCTAGCGGCCGTTGGACGCAGTATTTT.

The chain joins TRBV7-2 to TRBJ2-7; TRBD2 aligns across 7 bases. The CDR3 runs 15 residues. Germline V gene lookup returns CDR1 SGHTA and CDR2 FQGNSA. With 1 base clipped from V and 0 bases from J, the junction kept 3 bases outside the gene matches. The DNA of the CDR3 is TGTGCCAGCAGCTTAGGGTCGGGGGGCTCCTACGAGCAGTACTTC. Translated: CASSLGSGGSYEQYF.

For the CDR3, the DNA is TGTGCCAGCAGCCAAGGGGATGAAGCTTTCTTT. Protein sequence: CASSQGDEAFF. V gene TRBV11-2 combines with J gene TRBJ1-1, with D perhaps matching TRBD1 (5 bases). Trimming left V 5 bases short and J 7 bases short, with 8 bases between. CDR1 and CDR2 from the germline V gene are SGHAT and FQNNGV. There are 11 residues in the CDR3.

CDR3 in amino acids: CASSLGPVNQPQHF. As DNA, the CDR3 is TGTGCCAGCAGTTTAGGTCCGGTCAATCAGCCCCAGCATTTT. J is TRBJ1-5 and V is TRBV28; D is undetermined. The CDR3 consists of 14 residues. Germline loops: CDR1 MDHEN, CDR2 SYDVKM. The V gene lost 2 bases and the J gene lost 3 bases, with 8 bases spanning the gap.

The chain employs TRBV7-9 and TRBJ1-1; D possibly corresponds to TRBD1 (5 bases). Germline lookup yields CDR1 SEHNR and CDR2 FQNEAQ (reference sequence). The CDR3 covers 15 residues. V was trimmed by 1 base and J by 5 bases, leaving 14 bases between them. The CDR3: CASSLGPAGYTEAFF. CDR3 bases: TGTGCCAGCAGCTTAGGACCCGCAGGGTATACTGAAGCTTTCTTT. Full variable domain (remainder filled in from reference TRBV7-9 and TRBJ1-1): DTGVSQNPRHKITKRGQNVTFRCDPISEHNRLYWYRQTLGQGPEFLTYFQNEAQLEKSRLLSDRFSAERPKGSFSTLEIQRTEQGDSAMYLCASSLGPAGYTEAFFGQGTRLTVV.

This clone was counted between two and nine times. The chain uses TRBV28 and TRBJ1-5; D possibly corresponds to TRBD1 (5 bases). The germline gives CDR1 MDHEN, CDR2 SYDVKM. V was pared by 8 bases and J by 5 bases, with 19 bases between. This CDR3 has 15 amino acids. CDR3 in DNA: TGTGCCAGCTTGATGCGTGGAACGGGGGATCAGCCCCAGCATTTT. This gives the protein CASLMRGTGDQPQHF.

This chain links TRBV12-3 or TRBV12-4 with TRBJ1-6; 7 nucleotides align to TRBD1. The CDR3 totals 13 residues. V lost 3 bases to trimming and J lost 13 bases; unmatched junction nucleotides: 6. The CDR3 spells CASSFRGAKPLHF. DNA of the CDR3: TGTGCCAGCAGTTTCAGGGGGGCCAAGCCCCTCCACTTT.

This rearrangement joins TRBV11-3 to TRBJ1-1; D uncertain. The CDR3 runs 13 residues. Per the germline V gene, CDR1 is SGHNT and CDR2 is YENEEA. V lost 1 base, J lost 7 bases, and 10 bases lay in between. The CDR3 here is CASSLAPGIEAFF. CDR3 nucleotide sequence: TGTGCCAGCAGCTTAGCCCCGGGGATTGAAGCTTTCTTT.

This clone has more than one count but fewer than ten. The same CDR3 arises from other DNA sequences in this sample as well. The rearrangement uses TRBV28 and TRBJ1-1, with TRBD1 matching over 10 bases. The CDR3 is made up of 13 amino acids. J lost 3 bases, V lost 6 bases, and 1 base had no gene match. Germline CDR1 and CDR2: MDHEN and SYDVKM. CDR3 DNA sequence: TGTGCCAGCAGAGGACAGGGGGACACTGAAGCTTTCTTT. Translated, it gives CASRGQGDTEAFF.

CDR3 in DNA: TGTGCCAGCGGGTTAAGCGGGGCCTCTAGCCAGCCCCAGCATTTT. It is translated as CASGLSGASSQPQHF. The chain couples TRBV21-1 to TRBJ1-5. TRBV21-1 is annotated as a pseudogene. CDR3 length: 15 residues.